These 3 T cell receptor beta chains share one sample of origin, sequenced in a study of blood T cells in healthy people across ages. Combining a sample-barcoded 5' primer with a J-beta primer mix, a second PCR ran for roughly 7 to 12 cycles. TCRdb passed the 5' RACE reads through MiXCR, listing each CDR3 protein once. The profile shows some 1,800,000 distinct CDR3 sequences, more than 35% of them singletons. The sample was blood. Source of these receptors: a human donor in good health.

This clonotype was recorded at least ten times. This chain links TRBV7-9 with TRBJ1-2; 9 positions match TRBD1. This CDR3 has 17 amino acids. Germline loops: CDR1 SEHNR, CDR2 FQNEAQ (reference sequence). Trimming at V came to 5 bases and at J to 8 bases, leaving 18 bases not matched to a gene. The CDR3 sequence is CASSRNRGLRPSRGYTF. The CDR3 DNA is TGTGCCAGCAGCAGAAACAGGGGGCTCAGACCGAGCAGGGGCTACACCTTC.

The CDR3 DNA is TGTGCCAGCAGTACGGGACTAGCGGGGACTATGTACTTC. Its translation: CASSTGLAGTMYF. The J gene is TRBJ2-7, the V gene TRBV6-5, with TRBD2 matching over 13 bases. The germline V gene has CDR1 MNHEY and CDR2 SVGAGI. The V segment lost 5 bases and the J segment 12 bases; nucleotides outside the gene matches: 7. This CDR3 has 13 residues.

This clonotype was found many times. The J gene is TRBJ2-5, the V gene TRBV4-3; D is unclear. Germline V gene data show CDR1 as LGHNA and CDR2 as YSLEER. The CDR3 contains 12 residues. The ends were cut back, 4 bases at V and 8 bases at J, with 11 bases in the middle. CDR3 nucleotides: TGCGCCAGCAGCCGATTTGGAGAAACCCAGTACTTC. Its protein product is CASSRFGETQYF.